One and the same sample provided the 9 T cell receptor beta chains below, sequenced in a study. Treg sorting used a CD4+CD25+CD127-/low gate. TCRdb re-derived calls from the 5' RACE reads in MiXCR, one entry per CDR3 protein. The sample lists about 12,000 distinct CDR3 sequences; roughly 51% were seen once. The material sequenced was tumor-infiltrating Tregs sorted from the breast tumor. The receptors derive from a female donor with breast cancer.

V usage is TRBV7-2 and J usage is TRBJ2-7, with 8 bases aligning to TRBD2. Germline CDR1 SGHTA, CDR2 FQGNSA. The CDR3 extends over 15 amino acids. Trimming removed 4 bases from V and 1 base from J; junction bases left unmatched: 6. This chain's CDR3 is CASSSRLAQSYEQYF. In nucleotides, the CDR3 is TGTGCCAGCAGCTCGCGACTAGCGCAATCCTACGAGCAGTACTTC.

The table lists this clonotype with a few counts. The chain is built from TRBV7-6 and TRBJ2-7; TRBD2 aligns across 8 bases. Germline V lookup: CDR1 SGHVS, CDR2 FNYEAQ. V shed 5 bases, J shed 1 base, and the junction held 10 bases outside the gene matches. CDR3 length equals 16 residues. CDR3 protein: CASSLTSGSTSYEQYV. CDR3 nucleotide sequence: TGTGCCAGCAGCCTAACGAGCGGGAGTACTTCCTACGAGCAGTACGTC.

This clonotype qualifies as medium-sized (0.01 to 0.1%). The chain links TRBV6-5 to TRBJ1-1; 9 nucleotides match TRBD1. CDR1 and CDR2 (germline): MNHEY, SVGAGI. This CDR3 has 12 residues. V was pared by 5 bases and J by 8 bases, with 3 bases of the junction left unmatched. CDR3 bases: TGTGCCAGCAGTCGGACAGGGGTGGAAGCTTTCTTT. Translated: CASSRTGVEAFF.

V usage is TRBV7-3 and J usage is TRBJ1-5; 9 bases align to TRBD1. Trimming removed 0 bases from V and 7 bases from J; junction bases left unmatched: 16. The V gene's germline CDR1 is SGHTA and CDR2 FQGTGA. CDR3 length: 19 residues. The CDR3: CASSLTGGVQHTGGQPQHF. The DNA of the CDR3 is TGTGCCAGCAGCTTAACCGGGGGGGTTCAACACACAGGGGGCCAGCCCCAGCATTTT.

With respect to this clonotype: Its ends do not fully match the called genes, so a read error is possible. The rearrangement uses TRBV4-1 and TRBJ1-6, with TRBD1 identical over 12 bases. This CDR3 contains 15 residues. CDR1 and CDR2 from the germline V gene are MGHRA and YSYEKL. The CDR3 loop reads CASSQGTGGVSPLHF. The CDR3 DNA reads TGTGCCAGCAGCCAAGGGACAGGGGGCGTTTCACCCCTCCACTTT.

The V gene is TRBV7-2, the J gene TRBJ1-6; D is unresolved. V lost 5 bases, J lost 7 bases, and 18 bases lay in between. Germline V CDR1 and CDR2: SGHTA, FQGNSA. This CDR3 is built from 16 residues. CDR3 protein: CASSPTPWQKNSPLHF. The CDR3 coding sequence is TGTGCCAGCAGCCCAACTCCGTGGCAGAAGAATTCACCCCTCCACTTT.

This rearrangement joins TRBV25-1 to TRBJ1-2; TRBD1 matches 7 bases. The CDR3 has 15 amino acids. Germline V gene sequence: CDR1 MGHDK, CDR2 SYGVNS. J was trimmed by 4 bases and V by 5 bases; bases with no gene match: 10. CDR3 DNA sequence: TGTGCCAGCAGTCCACAGGGGTCAAACTCCTATGGCTACACCTTC. Translation: CASSPQGSNSYGYTF.

Written as DNA, the CDR3 is TGCAGCGTCCTACCAGACATTTTCTTGGGGCGTGAGCAGTTCTTC. Translating gives CSVLPDIFLGREQFF. The chain links TRBV29-1 to TRBJ2-1; tentatively, D is TRBD1 (5 bases). CDR1 and CDR2 from the germline V gene are SQVTM and ANQGSEA. Trimming pared 6 bases from V and 9 bases from J, leaving 24 bases between. The CDR3 is made up of 15 amino acids.

This clonotype was observed a few times. The chain couples TRBV12-3 or TRBV12-4 to TRBJ1-5; no clear D gene. The CDR3 has 14 residues. The germline V and J ends were trimmed by 4 bases and 3 bases, with 10 bases remaining between them. This CDR3 reads CASSSASANQPQHF. For the CDR3, the DNA is TGTGCCAGCAGTTCAGCGTCAGCCAATCAGCCCCAGCATTTT.